This T cell receptor (beta chain) is from a study of patients and donors after allogeneic stem cell transplantation. Looked up from germline, CDR1 is SGHKS and CDR2 is YYEKEE (reference sequence). V lost 0 bases, J lost 2 bases, and 14 bases lay in between. The length of the CDR3 is 16 residues. MiXCR, run by TCRdb on the RT-PCR reads, gives a single entry per CDR3 protein. Among about 200,000 distinct CDR3 sequences, less than 50% were seen once, and the ten largest hold around a tenth. The sample taken for sequencing was blood, either unsorted or a sorted T cell fraction (not recorded which). This chain links TRBV5-5 with TRBJ1-1; no clear D gene. This TCR derives from a human donor who was either an allogeneic HSCT recipient or a stem cell or donor lymphocyte infusion donor (not recorded which). It is not recorded whose cells these are; they may come from a transplant donor. CDR3 sequence: CASSLVGIWGNTEAFF. The DNA of the CDR3 is TGTGCCAGCAGCTTGGTTGGGATTTGGGGAAACACTGAAGCTTTCTTT.